This T cell receptor (beta chain) was obtained from a study of blood T cells in healthy people across ages. Across the whole study: Template switching caught about one barcoded beta molecule for each two T cells.

A sample-barcoded 5' primer and a J-beta primer mix were used in a second PCR of roughly 7 to 11 cycles. MiXCR, run by TCRdb on the 5' RACE reads, gives a single entry per CDR3 protein. Of just under 550,000 distinct CDR3 sequences listed, nearly 25% were seen once; the top ten hold under 9%. This CDR3 contains 16 residues. Germline loops: CDR1 SGDLS, CDR2 YYNGEE. V was pared by 1 base and J by 3 bases, with 3 bases of the junction left unmatched. The same data also went into a second study, on T cells of mothers and their children. Per that study: All extracted RNA went into cDNA synthesis, about 1.4 ug per 15 ul. An overlap that was slightly higher, though non-significant, was seen in related mother-child pairs versus unrelated pairs.

The clonotype comes from a boy younger than 18 in good health. The chain links TRBV9 to TRBJ2-5; 13 nucleotides line up with TRBD2. Sequenced sample: blood. CDR3 sequence (DNA): TGTGCCAGCAGCGTAATCGGACTAGCGGGAGAAGAGACCCAGTACTTC. This sequence encodes CASSVIGLAGEETQYF.